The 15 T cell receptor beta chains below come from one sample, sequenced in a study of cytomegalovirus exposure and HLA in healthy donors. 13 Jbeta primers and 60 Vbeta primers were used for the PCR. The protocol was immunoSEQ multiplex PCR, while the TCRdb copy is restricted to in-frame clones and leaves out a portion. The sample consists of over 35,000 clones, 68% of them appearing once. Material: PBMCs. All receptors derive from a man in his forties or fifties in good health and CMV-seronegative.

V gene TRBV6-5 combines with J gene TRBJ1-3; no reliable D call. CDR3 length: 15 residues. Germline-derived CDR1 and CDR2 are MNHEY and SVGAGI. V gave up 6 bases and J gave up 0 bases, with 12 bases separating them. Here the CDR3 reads CASSRVQRSGNTIYF. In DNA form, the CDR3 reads TGTGCCAGCAGCCGGGTTCAGCGCTCTGGAAACACCATATATTTT.

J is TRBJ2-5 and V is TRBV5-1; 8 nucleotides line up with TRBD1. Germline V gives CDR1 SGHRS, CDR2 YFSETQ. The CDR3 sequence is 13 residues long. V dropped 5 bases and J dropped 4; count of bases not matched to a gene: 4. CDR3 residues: CASSQGAGETQYF. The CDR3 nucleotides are TGCGCCAGCAGTCAGGGGGCGGGAGAGACCCAGTACTTC.

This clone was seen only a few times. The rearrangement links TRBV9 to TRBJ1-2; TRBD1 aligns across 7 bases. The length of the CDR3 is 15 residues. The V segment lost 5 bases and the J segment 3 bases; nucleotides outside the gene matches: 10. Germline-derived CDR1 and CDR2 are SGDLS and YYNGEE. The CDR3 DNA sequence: TGTGCCAGCAGAAAAGGTCAGGGGGTTTACTATGGCTACACCTTC. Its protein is CASRKGQGVYYGYTF.

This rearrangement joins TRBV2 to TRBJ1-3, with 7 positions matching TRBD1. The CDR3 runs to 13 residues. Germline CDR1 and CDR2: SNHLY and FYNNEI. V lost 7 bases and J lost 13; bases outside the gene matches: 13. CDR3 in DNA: TGTGCCAGCACCCTCGGGACAGACGATATGATATATTTT. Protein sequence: CASTLGTDDMIYF.

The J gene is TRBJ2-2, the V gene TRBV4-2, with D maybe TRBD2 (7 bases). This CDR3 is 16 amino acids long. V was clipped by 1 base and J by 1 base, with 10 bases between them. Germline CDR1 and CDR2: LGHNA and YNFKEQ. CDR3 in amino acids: CASSQARGGNTGELFF. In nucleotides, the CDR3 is TGTGCCAGCAGCCAAGCGAGGGGGGGGAACACCGGGGAGCTGTTTTTT.

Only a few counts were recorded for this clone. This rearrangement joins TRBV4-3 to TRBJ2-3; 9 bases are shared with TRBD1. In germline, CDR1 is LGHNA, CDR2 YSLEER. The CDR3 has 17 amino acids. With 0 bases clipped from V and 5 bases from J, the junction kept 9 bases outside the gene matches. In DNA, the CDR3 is TGCGCCAGCAGCCAAGATCTGGACAGGGGTCGGAGAGATACGCAGTATTTT. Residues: CASSQDLDRGRRDTQYF.

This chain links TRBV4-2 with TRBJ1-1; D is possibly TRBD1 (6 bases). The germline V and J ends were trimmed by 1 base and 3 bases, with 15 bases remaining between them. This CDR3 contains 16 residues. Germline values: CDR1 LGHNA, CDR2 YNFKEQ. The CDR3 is CASSQGPGESYTEAFF. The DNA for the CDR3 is TGTGCCAGCAGCCAAGGTCCAGGGGAATCGTACACTGAAGCTTTCTTT.

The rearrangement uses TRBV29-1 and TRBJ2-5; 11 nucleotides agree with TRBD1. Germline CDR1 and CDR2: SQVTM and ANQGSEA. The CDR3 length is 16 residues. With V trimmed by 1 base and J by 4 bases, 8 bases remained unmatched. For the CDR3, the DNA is TGCAGCGTTGAAGGGGGGGACAGGGGGTGGACAGAGACCCAGTACTTC. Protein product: CSVEGGDRGWTETQYF.

CDR3 bases: TGTGCCAGCAGTGAAACAGGGAGCTACGAGCAGTACTTC. Amino acids: CASSETGSYEQYF. This sequence joins TRBV25-1 and TRBJ2-7; tentatively, D is TRBD1 (6 bases). Germline V gene sequence: CDR1 MGHDK, CDR2 SYGVNS. The CDR3 totals 13 residues. V lost 2 bases to trimming and J lost 3 bases, with 8 bases between them.

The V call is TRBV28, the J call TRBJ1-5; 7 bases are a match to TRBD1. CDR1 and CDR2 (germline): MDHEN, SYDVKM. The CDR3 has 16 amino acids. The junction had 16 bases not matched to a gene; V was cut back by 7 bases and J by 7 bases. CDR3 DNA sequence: TGTGCCAGCAAGACAGGGAAGGGATTAAGGATCCAGCCCCAGCATTTT. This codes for CASKTGKGLRIQPQHF.

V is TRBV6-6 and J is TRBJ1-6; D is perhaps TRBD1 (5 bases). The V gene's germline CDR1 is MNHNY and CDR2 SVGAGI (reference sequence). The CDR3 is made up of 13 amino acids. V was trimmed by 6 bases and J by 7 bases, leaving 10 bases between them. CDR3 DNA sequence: TGTGCCAGCAGCCTGGACAAGAATTCACCCCTCCACTTT. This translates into CASSLDKNSPLHF.

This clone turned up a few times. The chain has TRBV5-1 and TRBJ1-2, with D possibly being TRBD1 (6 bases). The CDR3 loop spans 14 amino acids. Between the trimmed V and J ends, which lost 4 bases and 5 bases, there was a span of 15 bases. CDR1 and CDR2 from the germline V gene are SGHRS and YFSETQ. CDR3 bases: TGCGCCAGCAGCCTGGAACAGGGACGATATGGCTACACCTTC. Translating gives CASSLEQGRYGYTF.

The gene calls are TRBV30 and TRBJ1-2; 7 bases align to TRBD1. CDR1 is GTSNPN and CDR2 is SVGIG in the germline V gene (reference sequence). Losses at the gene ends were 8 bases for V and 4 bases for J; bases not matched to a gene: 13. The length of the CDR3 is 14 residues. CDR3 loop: CAHDPGQGVYGYTF. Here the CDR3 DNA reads TGTGCCCACGATCCCGGGCAGGGGGTCTATGGCTACACCTTC.

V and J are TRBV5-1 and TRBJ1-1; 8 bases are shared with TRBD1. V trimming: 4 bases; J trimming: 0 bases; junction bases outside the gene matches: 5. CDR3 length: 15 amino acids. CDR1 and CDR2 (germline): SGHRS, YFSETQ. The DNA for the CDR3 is TGCGCCAGCAGCACCCGGACAGGGATGAACACTGAAGCTTTCTTT. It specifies CASSTRTGMNTEAFF. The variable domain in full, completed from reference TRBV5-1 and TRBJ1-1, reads KAGVTQTPRYLIKTRGQQVTLSCSPISGHRSVSWYQQTPGQGLQFLFEYFSETQRNKGNFPGRFSGRQFSNSRSEMNVSTLELGDSALYLCASSTRTGMNTEAFFGQGTRLTVV.

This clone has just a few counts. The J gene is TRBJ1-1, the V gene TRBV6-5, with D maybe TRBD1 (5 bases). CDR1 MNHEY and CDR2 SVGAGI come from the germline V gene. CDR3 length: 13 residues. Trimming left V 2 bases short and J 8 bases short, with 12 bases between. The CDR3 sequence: CASSYAGNPEAFF. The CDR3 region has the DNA TGTGCCAGCAGTTACGCAGGGAACCCCGAAGCTTTCTTT.